This entry features one T cell receptor (beta chain) sequence. One entry per CDR3 protein, called by TCRdb with MiXCR from the RT-PCR reads. The sample shows some 92,000 distinct CDR3 sequences, under 50% of them seen only once. The sample comes from a study of patients and donors after allogeneic stem cell transplantation. V lost 1 base to trimming and J lost 5 bases, with 11 bases between them. Germline V gene sequence: CDR1 SGHDN, CDR2 FVKESK. The CDR3 runs to 14 residues. The sample consisted of blood, either unsorted or a sorted T cell fraction (not recorded which). The TCR sequence derives from a human donor who was either an allogeneic HSCT recipient or a stem cell or donor lymphocyte infusion donor (not recorded which). It is not recorded whose cells these are; they may come from a transplant donor. J is TRBJ1-1 and V is TRBV14; a weak D match, TRBD1 (6 bases). CDR3 amino acids: CASSQVQGGTEAFF. The CDR3 bases are TGTGCCAGCAGCCAAGTACAGGGAGGGACTGAAGCTTTCTTT.